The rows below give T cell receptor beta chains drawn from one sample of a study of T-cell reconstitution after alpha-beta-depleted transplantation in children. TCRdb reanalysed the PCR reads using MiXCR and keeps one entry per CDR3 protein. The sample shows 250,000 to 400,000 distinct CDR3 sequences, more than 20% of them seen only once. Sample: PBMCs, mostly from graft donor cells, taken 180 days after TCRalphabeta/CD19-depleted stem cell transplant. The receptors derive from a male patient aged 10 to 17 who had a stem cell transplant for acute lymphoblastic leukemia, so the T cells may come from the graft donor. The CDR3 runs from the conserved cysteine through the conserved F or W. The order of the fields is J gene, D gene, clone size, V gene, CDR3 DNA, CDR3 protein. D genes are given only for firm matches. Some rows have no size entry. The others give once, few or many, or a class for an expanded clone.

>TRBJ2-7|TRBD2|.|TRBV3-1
TGTGCCAGCAGCCCGGGGACTAGCGGGAGGTCATTGGGACCCTACGAGCAGTACTTC
CASSPGTSGRSLGPYEQYF
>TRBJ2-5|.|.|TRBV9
TGTGCCAGCAGCGTAGCAGCGCAAGAGACCCAGTACTTC
CASSVAAQETQYF
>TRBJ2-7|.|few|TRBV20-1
TGCAGTGCTAGAGATAACCCTGGGACAACCTACGAGCAGTACTTC
CSARDNPGTTYEQYF
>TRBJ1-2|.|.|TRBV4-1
TGCGCCAGCAGCCAAGCCAAGATCGGCTACACCTTC
CASSQAKIGYTF
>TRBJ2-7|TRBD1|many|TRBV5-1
TGCGCCAGCAGCTTGGGGACAGGATCCTACTACGAGCAGTACTTC
CASSLGTGSYYEQYF
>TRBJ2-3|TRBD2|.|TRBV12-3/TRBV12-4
TGTGCCAGCAGCCTGGGACTAGCCAACGATACGCAGTATTTT
CASSLGLANDTQYF
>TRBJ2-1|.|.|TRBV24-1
TGTGCCACCAGTGATTTCCCAGGGCCCAATGAGCAGTTCTTC
CATSDFPGPNEQFF
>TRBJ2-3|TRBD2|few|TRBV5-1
TGCGCCAGCAGCTCGATGTTAGCGGGACCTAATACAGATACGCAGTATTTT
CASSSMLAGPNTDTQYF
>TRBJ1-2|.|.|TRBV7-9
TGTGCCAGCAGCTTATTCGGCGCGGCGACGCTCTATGGCCACACCTTC
CASSLFGAATLYGHTF
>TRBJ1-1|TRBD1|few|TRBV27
TGTGCCAGCAGTCCCCGGACAGGGGGGAGCACTGAAGCTTTCTTT
CASSPRTGGSTEAFF
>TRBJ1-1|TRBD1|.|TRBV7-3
TGTGCCAGCAGCACGACAGGGGGCGATGCTTTCTTT
CASSTTGGDAFF
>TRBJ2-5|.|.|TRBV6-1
TGTGCCAGCTCTTGGCGGCAGACCCAGTACTTC
CASSWRQTQYF
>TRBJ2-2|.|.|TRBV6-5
TGTGCCAGCAGTTACGCGTATCAGGGAACCGGGGAGCTGTTTTTT
CASSYAYQGTGELFF
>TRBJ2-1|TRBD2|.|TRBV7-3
TGTGCCAGCAGCCGACTACTAGCGGGAGGTCAAAATGAGCAGTTCTTC
CASSRLLAGGQNEQFF
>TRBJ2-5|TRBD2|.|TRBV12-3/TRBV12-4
TGTGCCAGCAGCTCCACTAGCGTGGAGACCCAGTACTTC
CASSSTSVETQYF
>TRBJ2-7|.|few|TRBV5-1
TGCGCCAGCAGCTTTGTCGACAGCTCCTACGAGCAGTACTTC
CASSFVDSSYEQYF
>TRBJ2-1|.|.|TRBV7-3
TGTGCCAGCAGCTCCGACATGGGGAGTGAGCAGTTCTTC
CASSSDMGSEQFF
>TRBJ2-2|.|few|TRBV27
TGTGCCAGCAGTCTCCGTCCCCCCCACAATATTCTGAACACCGGGGAGCTGTTTTTT
CASSLRPPHNILNTGELFF
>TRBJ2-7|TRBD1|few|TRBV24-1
TGTGCCACCAGTGGCTCCGGGACAGGGGCTGGACAGCAGTACTTC
CATSGSGTGAGQQYF
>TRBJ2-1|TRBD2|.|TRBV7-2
TGTGCCAGCAGCTTAGAAGGACTAGCGGGAGTGCAGTTCTTC
CASSLEGLAGVQFF
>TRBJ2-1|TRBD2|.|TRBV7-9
TGTGCCAGCAGCCAGACGGGACTACCTTCCTACAATGAGCAGTTCTTC
CASSQTGLPSYNEQFF
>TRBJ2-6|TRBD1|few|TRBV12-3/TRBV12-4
TGTGCCAGCAGTTTCCTCCCCGGGACAGGGCTCCGCTCTGGGGCCAACGTCCTGACTTTC
CASSFLPGTGLRSGANVLTF
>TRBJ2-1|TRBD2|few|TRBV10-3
TGTGCCATCAGTGAAACCCCGGGACTAGCCACCTACAATGAGCAGTTCTTC
CAISETPGLATYNEQFF
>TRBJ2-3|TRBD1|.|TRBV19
TGTGCCAGTAGTAGCGGGACAGGCCTCACAGATACGCAGTATTTT
CASSSGTGLTDTQYF
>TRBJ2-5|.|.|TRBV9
TGTGCCAGCAGCGTAGAAGGACATAAGGGGGAGACCCAGTACTTC
CASSVEGHKGETQYF
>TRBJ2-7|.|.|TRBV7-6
TGTGCCAGCAGCAGGGACTGGTCCTACGAGCAGTACTTC
CASSRDWSYEQYF
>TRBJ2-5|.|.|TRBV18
TGTGCCAGCTCAATTAACCAAGAGACCCAGTACTTC
CASSINQETQYF
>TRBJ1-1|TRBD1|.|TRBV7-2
TGTGCCAGCAGCCGGGACAGTAACACTGAAGCTTTCTTT
CASSRDSNTEAFF
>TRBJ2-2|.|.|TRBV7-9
TGTGCCAGCAGGCCCAGGGAGGGGGTCAACACCGGGGAGCTGTTTTTT
CASRPREGVNTGELFF
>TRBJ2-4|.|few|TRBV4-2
TGTGCCAGCAGCCAAGAAGGTACAGGGAAAAACATTCAGTACTTC
CASSQEGTGKNIQYF
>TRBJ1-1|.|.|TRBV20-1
TGCAGTGCTAGGCTTGGTCAGGGGAACACTGAAGCTTTCTTT
CSARLGQGNTEAFF
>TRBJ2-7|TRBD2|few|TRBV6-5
TGTGCCAGCAGACTCGGACTAGCGGGGAGGAACGAGCAGTACTTC
CASRLGLAGRNEQYF
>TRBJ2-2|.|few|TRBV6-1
TGTGCCAGCAGGAAAGATGCCCTAGCCCCCGCGAACACCGGGGAGCTGTTTTTT
CASRKDALAPANTGELFF
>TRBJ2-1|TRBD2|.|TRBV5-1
TGCGCCAGCAGCACCGGCCAGGCTAGCGGGAATGAGCAGTTCTTC
CASSTGQASGNEQFF
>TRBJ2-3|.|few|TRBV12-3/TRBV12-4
TGTGCCAGCACTGACACAGGCGCAGATACGCAGTATTTT
CASTDTGADTQYF
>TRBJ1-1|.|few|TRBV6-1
TGTGCCAGCAGTGAAAATCTAAGGAGGCAGGGAGGGACTGAAGCTTTCTTT
CASSENLRRQGGTEAFF
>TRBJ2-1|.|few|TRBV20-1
TGCAGTGCTAGAGTTCGGGCTACCCTGCCCTTCCTGAAGAGCTCCTACAATGAGCAGTTCTTC
CSARVRATLPFLKSSYNEQFF
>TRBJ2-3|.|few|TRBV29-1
TGCAGCGTTGCATTCCTAGGTGGAGATACGCAGTATTTT
CSVAFLGGDTQYF
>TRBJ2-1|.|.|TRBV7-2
TGTGCCAGCAGCTTAAGTAGCGGCAATGAGCAGTTCTTC
CASSLSSGNEQFF
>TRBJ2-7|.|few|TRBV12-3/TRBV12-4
TGTGCCAGCAGTTTAAGGAGCGCCGTAGGATTCTACGAGCAGTACTTC
CASSLRSAVGFYEQYF
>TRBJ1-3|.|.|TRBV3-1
TGTGCCAGCAGCCAGGGAAACACCATATATTTT
CASSQGNTIYF
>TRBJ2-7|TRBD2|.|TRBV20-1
TGCAGTGCTAGAGATTGGACTAGCGGGTTCAGCGAGCAGTACTTC
CSARDWTSGFSEQYF
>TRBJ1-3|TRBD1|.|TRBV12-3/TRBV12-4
TGTGCCAGCAGTCCCCGGGGACAGGTCTCTGGAAACACCATATATTTT
CASSPRGQVSGNTIYF
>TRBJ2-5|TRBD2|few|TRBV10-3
TGTGCCATCAGTGAGTCGGGCGGGAGTAGGGAGACCCAGTACTTC
CAISESGGSRETQYF
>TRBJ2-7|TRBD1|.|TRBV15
TGTGCCACCAGCCGCCCGGGACAGAGAAACGAGCAGTACTTC
CATSRPGQRNEQYF
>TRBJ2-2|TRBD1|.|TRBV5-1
TGCGCCAGCAGCAGATTAGGGGGCGCCGGGACCGGGGAGCTGTTTTTT
CASSRLGGAGTGELFF